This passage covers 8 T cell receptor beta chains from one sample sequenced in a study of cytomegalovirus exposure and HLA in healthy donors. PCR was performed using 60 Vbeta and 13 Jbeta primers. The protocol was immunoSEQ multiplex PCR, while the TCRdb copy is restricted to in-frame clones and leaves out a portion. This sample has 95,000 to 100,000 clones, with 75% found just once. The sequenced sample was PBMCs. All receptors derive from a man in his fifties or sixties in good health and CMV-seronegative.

The CDR3 here is CASSQVKRTLIFNEQFF. The CDR3 bases are TGTGCCAGCAGCCAAGTTAAGCGGACTCTCATATTCAATGAGCAGTTCTTC. The chain uses TRBV14 and TRBJ2-1; TRBD2 is a possible D gene (5 bases). V lost 1 base to trimming and J lost 6 bases, with 19 bases between them. The CDR3 runs 17 residues. From germline, CDR1 is SGHDN and CDR2 FVKESK.

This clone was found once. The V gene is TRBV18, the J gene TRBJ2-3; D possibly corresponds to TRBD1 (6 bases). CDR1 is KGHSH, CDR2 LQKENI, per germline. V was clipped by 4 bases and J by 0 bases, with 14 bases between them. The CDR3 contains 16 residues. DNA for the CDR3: TGTGCCAGCTCACGAAGACAGGTTACTAGCACAGATACGCAGTATTTT. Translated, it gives CASSRRQVTSTDTQYF. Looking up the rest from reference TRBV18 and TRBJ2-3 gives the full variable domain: NAGVMQNPRHLVRRRGQEARLRCSPMKGHSHVYWYRQLPEEGLKFMVYLQKENIIDESGMPKERFSAEFPKEGPSILRIQQVVRGDSAAYFCASSRRQVTSTDTQYFGPGTRLTVL.

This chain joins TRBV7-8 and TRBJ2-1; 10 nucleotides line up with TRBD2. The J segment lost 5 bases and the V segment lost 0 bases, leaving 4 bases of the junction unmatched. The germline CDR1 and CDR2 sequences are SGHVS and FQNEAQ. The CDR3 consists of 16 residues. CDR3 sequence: CASSLALAGADNEQFF. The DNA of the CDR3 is TGTGCCAGCAGCTTAGCGCTAGCGGGAGCAGACAATGAGCAGTTCTTC.

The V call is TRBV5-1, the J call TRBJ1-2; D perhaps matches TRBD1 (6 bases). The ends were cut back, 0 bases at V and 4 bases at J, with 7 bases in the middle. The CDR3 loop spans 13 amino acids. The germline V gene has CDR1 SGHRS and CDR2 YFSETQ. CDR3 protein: CASSLDRAYGYTF. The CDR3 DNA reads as TGCGCCAGCAGCTTGGACAGGGCCTATGGCTACACCTTC.

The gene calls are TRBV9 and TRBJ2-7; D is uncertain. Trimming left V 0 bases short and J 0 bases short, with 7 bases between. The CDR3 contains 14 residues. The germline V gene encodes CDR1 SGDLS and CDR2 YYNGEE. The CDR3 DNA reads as TGTGCCAGCAGCGTAGGACACTTCTCCTACGAGCAGTACTTC. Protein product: CASSVGHFSYEQYF.

Here the CDR3 reads CASSGGTGLNQPQHF. Written as DNA, the CDR3 is TGTGCCAGCAGTGGGGGGACAGGATTAAATCAGCCCCAGCATTTT. This rearrangement joins TRBV6-1 to TRBJ1-5, with 8 nucleotides matching TRBD1. The V gene's germline CDR1 is MNHNS and CDR2 SASEGT. The CDR3 extends over 15 amino acids. The junction had 6 bases not matched to a gene; V was cut back by 4 bases and J by 4 bases.

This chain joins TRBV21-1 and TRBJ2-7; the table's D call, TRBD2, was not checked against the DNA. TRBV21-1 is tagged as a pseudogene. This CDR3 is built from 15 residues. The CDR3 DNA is TGTGCCAGCAGTAAGACTATAACACTCTCCTACGAGCAGTACTTC. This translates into CASSKTITLSYEQYF.

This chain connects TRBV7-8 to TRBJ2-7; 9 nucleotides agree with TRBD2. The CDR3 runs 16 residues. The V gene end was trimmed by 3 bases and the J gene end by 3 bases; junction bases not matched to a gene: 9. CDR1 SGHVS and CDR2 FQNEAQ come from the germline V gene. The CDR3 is CASSLVAGVTNYEQYF. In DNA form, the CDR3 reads TGTGCCAGCAGCTTGGTAGCGGGAGTTACGAACTACGAGCAGTACTTC. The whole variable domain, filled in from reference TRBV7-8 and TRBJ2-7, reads GAGVSQSPRYKVAKRGQDVALRCDPISGHVSLFWYQQALGQGPEFLTYFQNEAQLDKSGLPSDRFFAERPEGSVSTLKIQRTQQEDSAVYLCASSLVAGVTNYEQYFGPGTRLTVT.